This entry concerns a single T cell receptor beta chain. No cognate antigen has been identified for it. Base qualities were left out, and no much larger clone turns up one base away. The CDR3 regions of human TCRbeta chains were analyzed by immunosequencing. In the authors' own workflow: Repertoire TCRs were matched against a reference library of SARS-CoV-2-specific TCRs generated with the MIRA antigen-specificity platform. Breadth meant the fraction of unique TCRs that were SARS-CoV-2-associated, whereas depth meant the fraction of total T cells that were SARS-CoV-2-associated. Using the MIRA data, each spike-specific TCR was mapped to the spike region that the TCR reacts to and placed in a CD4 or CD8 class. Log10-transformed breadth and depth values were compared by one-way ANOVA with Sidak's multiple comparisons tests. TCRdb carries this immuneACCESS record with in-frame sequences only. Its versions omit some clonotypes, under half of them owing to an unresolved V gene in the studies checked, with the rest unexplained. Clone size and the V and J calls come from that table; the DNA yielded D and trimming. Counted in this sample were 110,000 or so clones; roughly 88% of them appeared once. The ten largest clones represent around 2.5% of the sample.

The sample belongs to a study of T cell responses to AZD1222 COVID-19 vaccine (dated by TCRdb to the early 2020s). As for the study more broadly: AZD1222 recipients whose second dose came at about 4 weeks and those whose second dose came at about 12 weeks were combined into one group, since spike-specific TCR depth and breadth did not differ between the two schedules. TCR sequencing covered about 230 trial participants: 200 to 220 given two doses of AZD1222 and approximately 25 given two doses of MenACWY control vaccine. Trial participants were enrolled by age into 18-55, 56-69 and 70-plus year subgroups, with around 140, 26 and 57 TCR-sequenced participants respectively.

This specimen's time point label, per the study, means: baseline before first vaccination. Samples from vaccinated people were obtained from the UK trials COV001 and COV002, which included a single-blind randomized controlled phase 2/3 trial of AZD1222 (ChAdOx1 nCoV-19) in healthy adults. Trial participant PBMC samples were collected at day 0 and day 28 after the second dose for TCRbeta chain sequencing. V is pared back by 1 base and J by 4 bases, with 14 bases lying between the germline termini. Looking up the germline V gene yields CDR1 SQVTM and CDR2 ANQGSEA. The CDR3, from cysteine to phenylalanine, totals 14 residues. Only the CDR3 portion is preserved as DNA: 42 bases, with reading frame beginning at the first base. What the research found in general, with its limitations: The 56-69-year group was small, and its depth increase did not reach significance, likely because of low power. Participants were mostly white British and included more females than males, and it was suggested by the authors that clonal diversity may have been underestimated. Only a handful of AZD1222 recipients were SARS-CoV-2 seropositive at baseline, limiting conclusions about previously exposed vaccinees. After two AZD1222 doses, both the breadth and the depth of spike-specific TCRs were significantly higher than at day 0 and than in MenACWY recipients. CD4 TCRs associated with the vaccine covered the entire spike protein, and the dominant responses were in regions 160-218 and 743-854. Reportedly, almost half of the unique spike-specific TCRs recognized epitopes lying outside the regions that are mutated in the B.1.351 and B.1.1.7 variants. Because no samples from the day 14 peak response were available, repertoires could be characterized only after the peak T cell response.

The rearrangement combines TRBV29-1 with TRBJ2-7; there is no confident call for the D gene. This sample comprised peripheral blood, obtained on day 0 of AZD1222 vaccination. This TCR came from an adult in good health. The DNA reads TGCAGCGTTGAAGCCGTCGTCCCAATTTACGAGCAGTACTTC. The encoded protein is CSVEAVVPIYEQYF.